This T cell receptor (beta chain) was found in a study of monozygotic twins with inflammatory bowel disease. There are 13 residues in the CDR3. In germline, CDR1 is SGHRS, CDR2 YFSETQ. Across eight separate reactions for each sample, cDNA was made. From the 5' RACE reads, TCRdb lists one entry per CDR3 protein and no DNA. Its table records around 99,000 distinct CDR3 sequences. The sample comprised blood. The TCR comes from a human donor with ulcerative colitis or Crohn's disease, or a healthy co-twin of an affected twin (not recorded which). V is TRBV5-1 and J is TRBJ2-1; TCRdb calls TRBD1, which cannot be checked without DNA. The CDR3 protein is CASSPGINNEQFF.